These 10 T cell receptor beta chains originate from one sample sequenced in a study of blood T cell repertoires in COVID-19. TCRdb's copy holds only in-frame clones and misses some; the assay was immunoSEQ multiplex PCR. This table has over 450,000 clones, roughly nine tenths appearing once. Sequenced material: peripheral blood. The receptors originated from a woman aged 45-59 years with COVID-19, enrolled during active disease.

The genes are TRBV2 and TRBJ2-1; 7 nucleotides match TRBD1. The CDR3 totals 18 residues. Per the germline V gene, CDR1 is SNHLY and CDR2 is FYNNEI. J was trimmed by 7 bases and V by 6 bases; bases with no gene match: 21. The CDR3 coding sequence is TGTGCCAGCAGGATCTCCTCTGCACAGGGGATCCCTGGGAATGAGCAGTTCTTC. It is translated as CASRISSAQGIPGNEQFF.

A remark on this clone: The junction shows a germline mismatch at one end, possibly a read error. The chain combines TRBV19 with TRBJ2-7; TRBD1 matches at 7 bases. Germline V lookup: CDR1 LNHDA, CDR2 SQIVND (reference sequence). The CDR3 is made up of 14 amino acids. As DNA, the CDR3 is TGTGCTAGTAGGGGACGGGACAGCGCCTACGAGCAGTACTTC. Amino acids: CASRGRDSAYEQYF.

The J gene is TRBJ1-1, the V gene TRBV7-9; D might be TRBD1 (5 bases). The length of the CDR3 is 14 residues. With 3 bases removed from V and 4 bases from J, the gap between germline ends came to 12 bases. CDR1 is SEHNR and CDR2 is FQNEAQ in the germline V gene (reference sequence). This chain's CDR3 is CASSFADGGTEAFF. Written as DNA, the CDR3 is TGTGCCAGCAGCTTCGCCGACGGGGGCACTGAAGCTTTCTTT.

The CDR3 sequence: CASSLGTGPGAFF. The CDR3 region has the DNA TGTGCCAGCAGCTTAGGGACAGGCCCCGGGGCTTTCTTT. The chain uses TRBV5-6 and TRBJ1-1, with 8 bases that match TRBD1. Germline loops: CDR1 SGHDT, CDR2 YYEEEE. The CDR3 is made up of 13 amino acids. J gave up 11 bases and V 2 bases, and 8 bases lay outside the gene matches.

The V gene is TRBV30, the J gene TRBJ2-2; 9 bases map to TRBD1. The trim removed 4 bases at V and 6 bases at J, leaving 0 bases unmatched. The CDR3 runs 12 residues. Germline CDR1 and CDR2: GTSNPN and SVGIG (reference sequence). CDR3 region: CAWNRGPGELFF. In nucleotides, the CDR3 is TGTGCCTGGAACAGGGGGCCCGGGGAGCTGTTTTTT.

This chain links TRBV29-1 with TRBJ2-1; TRBD2 is a possible D gene (6 bases). V lost 4 bases to trimming and J lost 9 bases, with 19 bases between them. The germline V gene has CDR1 SQVTM and CDR2 ANQGSEA. There are 14 residues in the CDR3. The CDR3, as DNA: TGCAGCGTTGGGGTACTAGCAATTGGGGGTGAGCAGTTCTTC. Its translation is CSVGVLAIGGEQFF.

This chain uses TRBV6-1 with TRBJ2-7; no definite D call. V lost 2 bases and J 3 bases, leaving 8 bases between the germline ends. The CDR3 spans 13 residues. Germline V gives CDR1 MNHNS, CDR2 SASEGT. CDR3 in amino acids: CASSESASYEQYF. The CDR3 DNA is TGTGCCAGCAGTGAAAGTGCGAGCTACGAGCAGTACTTC.

This rearrangement joins TRBV7-8 to TRBJ1-1; tentatively, D is TRBD1 (5 bases). The V end lost 2 bases, the J end lost 4 bases, and 14 bases lay between the germline ends. The CDR3 is 15 amino acids. Per germline, CDR1 SGHVS and CDR2 FQNEAQ. The DNA of the CDR3 is TGTGCCAGCAGCTTATTCACAGGAGTGGGCACTGAAGCTTTCTTT. It encodes CASSLFTGVGTEAFF. Full variable domain (missing parts from reference TRBV7-8 and TRBJ1-1): GAGVSQSPRYKVAKRGQDVALRCDPISGHVSLFWYQQALGQGPEFLTYFQNEAQLDKSGLPSDRFFAERPEGSVSTLKIQRTQQEDSAVYLCASSLFTGVGTEAFFGQGTRLTVV.

V usage is TRBV12-3 or TRBV12-4 and J usage is TRBJ1-1; no clear D gene. The CDR3 is 12 residues long. Trimming cost V 6 bases and J 11 bases, with 16 bases left between them. CDR3 sequence reads: CASSHGNRRAFF. CDR3 nucleotides: TGTGCCAGCAGCCACGGTAACCGGAGGGCTTTCTTT.

The genes are TRBV2 and TRBJ2-1; TRBD1 agrees at 7 bases. The V and J ends lost 2 bases and 2 bases, in that order; junction bases with no gene match: 3. CDR1 SNHLY and CDR2 FYNNEI come from the germline V gene. The CDR3 is 15 residues long. The CDR3 loop reads CASSERGPPYNEQFF. For the CDR3, the DNA is TGTGCCAGCAGTGAAAGGGGGCCACCCTACAATGAGCAGTTCTTC.